This record covers a single T cell receptor (beta chain). The antigen is unknown. One junction end does not reproduce the germline sequence, and a read error may be involved. Investigators took RNA and DNA out together from 20-30 mg of unsorted bulk tissue. The data were obtained in a study of tumor-infiltrating lymphocytes in primary liver carcinoma. Looking at the study overall: Men and women, 30 to 69 years of age, made up the patients. Whole-study results and caveats: Tumor tissue displayed a significantly greater top-250-clone fraction than blood (p = 0.039).

A primer in the constant region served to generate TCR beta cDNA from approximately 500 ng of total RNA. Libraries covering TCR beta were generated through three nested multiplex PCR rounds (using a slightly modified ARM-PCR). TRBV1-TRBV30 forward primers paired with a C-beta reverse primer drove the first two PCR rounds, about 10 cycles each. TCRdb called the multiplex PCR reads again in MiXCR, with one record for every CDR3 protein. The repertoire holds tens of thousands of distinct CDR3 sequences, with 65% to 85% as singletons. Germline CDR1 and CDR2: SGDLS and YYNGEE. This CDR3 spans 13 amino acids.

Sequencing was done on a sample of liver tumor tissue from sampling region 1. Regarding subset: tumor region T1, superior pole. The chain recombines TRBV9 with TRBJ1-6; D is uncertain. This sequence originates from a man aged 40-49 years with primary liver carcinoma and hepatitis B virus infection. The CDR3 nucleotides read TGTGTCAGCAGCGTAATGGAAAATTCACCCCTCCACTTT. It translates to CVSSVMENSPLHF. Based on the CDR3 plus reference TRBV9 and TRBJ1-6, the full variable domain is DSGVTQTPKHLITATGQRVTLRCSPRSGDLSVYWYQQSLDQGLQFLIQYYNGEERAKGNILERFSAQQFPDLHSELNLSSLELGDSALYFCVSSVMENSPLHFGNGTRLTVT.